This T cell receptor beta chain was captured in a study of shared clonotypes between healthy human individuals. Profiling relied on immunoSEQ multiplex PCR, and the TCRdb table lists in-frame clones only, not all of them. This table holds around 1.1 million clones, approximately 80% found once. Germline lookup yields CDR1 SGHDT and CDR2 YYEEEE. V was cut by 5 bases and J by 1 base, with 3 bases left in between. The CDR3 extends over 11 amino acids. The V gene is TRBV5-6, the J gene TRBJ2-5; no firm D call. This TCR came from a man younger than 35 in good health. Some clones in this sample may be carry-over from other donors' samples. The material sequenced was memory CD4+ T cells from PBMCs. Subset of the sample: CD45RA-negative fraction. CDR3 residues: CASRSQETQYF. CDR3 nucleotides: TGTGCCAGCAGATCCCAAGAGACCCAGTACTTC. The full variable domain, rest sourced from reference TRBV5-6 and TRBJ2-5, is DAGVTQSPTHLIKTRGQQVTLRCSPKSGHDTVSWYQQALGQGPQFIFQYYEEEERQRGNFPDRFSGHQFPNYSSELNVNALLLGDSALYLCASRSQETQYFGPGTRLLVL.